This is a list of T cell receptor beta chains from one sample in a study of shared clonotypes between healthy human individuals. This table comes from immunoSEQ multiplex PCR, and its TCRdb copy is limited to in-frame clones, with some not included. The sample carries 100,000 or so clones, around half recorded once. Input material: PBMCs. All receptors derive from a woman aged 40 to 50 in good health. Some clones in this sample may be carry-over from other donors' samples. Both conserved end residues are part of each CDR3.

CDR3: CASSVVQGVNTEAFF; V: TRBV9
CDR3: CASSPTENTEAFF; V: TRBV6-6
CDR3: CASSPLGGNQPQHF; V: TRBV27
CDR3: CAWSGGETRYF; V: TRBV30
CDR3: CASSDSGVTGELFF; V: TRBV6-4
CDR3: CASGPSVIRQYF; V: TRBV28
CDR3: CASSHSIPDTQYF; V: TRBV7-9
CDR3: CASSFDSFTQYF; V: TRBV5-7
CDR3: CASSVLPDNEQFF; V: TRBV9
CDR3: CATQGGSNGYTF; V: TRBV2
CDR3: CASSLVGTDNEQFF; V: TRBV11-3
CDR3: CSAGAGSGNTIYF; V: TRBV29-1
CDR3: CASSEGQLYEKLFF; V: TRBV2
CDR3: CASSSGGGGYEQYF; V: TRBV6-6
CDR3: CASSQEPGLSYEQYF; V: TRBV4-3
CDR3: CASSPGTGRRYGYTF; V: TRBV7-2
CDR3: CASSSSRRVDNEQFF; V: TRBV7-2
CDR3: CAISDRGPGTEAFF; V: TRBV10-3
CDR3: CASRDRSYEQYF; V: TRBV7-8
CDR3: CASSVVVAGVKFF; V: TRBV9
CDR3: CASSEGRSATNEKLFF; V: TRBV2
CDR3: CASSNFHRGLGNEQFF; V: TRBV19
CDR3: CASSRESYEQYF; V: TRBV2
CDR3: CASSPRQAGNTIYF; V: TRBV4-1
CDR3: CASSLTPDPVSYEQYF; V: TRBV5-4
CDR3: CASSIGTPYGYTF; V: TRBV2
CDR3: CASRKAGTGDYEQYF; V: TRBV6-5
CDR3: CASSEGGLNTGELFF; V: TRBV6-1
CDR3: CASSLRPSGSEAGELFF; V: TRBV4-2
CDR3: CASTSTGGGNQPQHF; V: TRBV6-1
CDR3: CASSLVPAYEQYF; V: TRBV5-1
CDR3: CASSLAGGDNEQFF; V: TRBV27
CDR3: CASATGVGGYTF; V: TRBV6-6
CDR3: CASSKRKRGTEQRNYGYTF; V: TRBV21-1
CDR3: CSASLGYGYTF; V: TRBV20-1
CDR3: CATSRATGGEVNIQYF; V: TRBV15
CDR3: CASGISGLGGNQPQHF; V: TRBV12-5
CDR3: CASSDSDGPGELFF; V: TRBV6-4
CDR3: CAWTRIAGDEQYF; V: TRBV30
CDR3: CASSLVRDRVTGELFF; V: TRBV5-1
CDR3: CASSAAGTNNEQFF; V: TRBV9
CDR3: CASSQLAGVRTQYF; V: TRBV6-5
CDR3: CASSRETSPDTQYF; V: TRBV23-1
CDR3: CASSLDRPDEQYF; V: TRBV5-4
CDR3: CSVLTGYEQYF; V: TRBV29-1
CDR3: CSVDSHTEAFF; V: TRBV29-1
CDR3: CASKEGGLNTGELFF; V: TRBV18
CDR3: CASSPPPRSGEAFF; V: TRBV7-2
CDR3: CASSVGTGLRDTQYF; V: TRBV9
CDR3: CASSVGAALTYEQYF; V: TRBV9
CDR3: CASSLRIVYQPQHF; V: TRBV27
CDR3: CASRDRKAGGFHEQYF; V: TRBV27
CDR3: CASGRSYNSPLHF; V: TRBV19
CDR3: CASSFGSGTGTYEQYF; V: TRBV4-1
CDR3: CASSTGQGYQPQHF; V: TRBV6-5